Below, 10 T cell receptor beta chains from the same sample are listed, as sequenced in a study of blood T cell repertoires in COVID-19. Assay: immunoSEQ multiplex PCR; the TCRdb copy retains only in-frame clones and omits some. In the table there are around 84,000 clones, around 90% of which are singletons. The sequenced sample consisted of peripheral blood. These receptors all stem from a man between 50 and 59 years old with active COVID-19.

This chain joins TRBV5-1 and TRBJ2-7; TRBD2 matches 13 bases. There are 16 residues in the CDR3. Germline CDR1 SGHRS, CDR2 YFSETQ. V shed 0 bases, J shed 3 bases, and the junction held 3 bases outside the gene matches. The CDR3 nucleotides read TGCGCCAGCAGCTTGGTACTAGCGGGAGGGAACTACGAGCAGTACTTC. Translating gives CASSLVLAGGNYEQYF.

The V gene is TRBV4-1, the J gene TRBJ1-6; D is uncertain. The CDR3 consists of 16 residues. Between the trimmed V and J ends, which lost 4 bases and 1 base, there was a span of 11 bases. Germline values: CDR1 MGHRA, CDR2 YSYEKL. CDR3 region: CASSPERSSYNSPLHF. The CDR3 coding sequence is TGCGCCAGCAGCCCGGAGCGGTCTTCCTATAATTCACCCCTCCACTTT.

The chain uses TRBV11-2 and TRBJ2-3; TRBD2 matches at 10 bases. The germline V gene encodes CDR1 SGHAT and CDR2 FQNNGV. The CDR3 covers 14 residues. After removal of 5 bases from V and 5 bases from J, the junction contained 4 bases not matched to a gene. The CDR3 nucleotides are TGTGCCAGCAGCCTAGCGGGAGAAGTAGATACGCAGTATTTT. It specifies CASSLAGEVDTQYF.

The genes are TRBV11-3 and TRBJ2-2, with D tentatively TRBD1 (6 bases). This CDR3 has 14 residues. Trimming stripped 1 base from V and 6 bases from J, with 9 bases between. CDR1 is SGHNT and CDR2 is YENEEA in the germline V gene. Here the CDR3 reads CASSLGQGSGELFF. The CDR3 DNA reads TGTGCCAGCAGCTTAGGGCAGGGGTCCGGGGAGCTGTTTTTT.

V is TRBV28 and J is TRBJ1-6; 8 bases align to TRBD1. The CDR3 has 15 amino acids. Germline lookup yields CDR1 MDHEN and CDR2 SYDVKM. V lost 5 bases, J lost 4 bases, and 4 bases stayed unmatched. The CDR3 is CASSLGQGYNSPLHF. The CDR3 bases are TGTGCCAGCAGTCTCGGACAGGGATATAATTCACCCCTCCACTTT.

The rearrangement links TRBV29-1 to TRBJ1-1; 9 bases agree with TRBD1. The CDR3 runs 14 residues. V lost 3 bases, J lost 4 bases, and 6 bases stayed unmatched. Germline-derived CDR1 and CDR2 are SQVTM and ANQGSEA. CDR3 nucleotide sequence: TGCAGCGTTGAGGCCGGGACAGGGTCCACTGAAGCTTTCTTT. This encodes CSVEAGTGSTEAFF.

The J gene is TRBJ1-2, the V gene TRBV10-3; maybe TRBD1 (6 bases). Germline V gives CDR1 ENHRY, CDR2 SYGVKD. The V end was cut by 7 bases, the J end by 4 bases, with 16 bases between. This CDR3 has 14 amino acids. The CDR3 DNA reads TGTGCCATCAAAAAACAGGGAGAGGTCTATGGCTACACCTTC. Translated: CAIKKQGEVYGYTF.

This chain uses TRBV4-1 with TRBJ2-2; D unclear. This CDR3 contains 12 residues. Per the germline V gene, CDR1 is MGHRA and CDR2 is YSYEKL. The ends were cut back, 4 bases at V and 5 bases at J, with 5 bases in the middle. This chain's CDR3 is CASSPRTGELFF. CDR3 nucleotides: TGCGCCAGCAGCCCCCGTACCGGGGAGCTGTTTTTT.

This clone was seen a handful of times. V usage is TRBV7-9 and J usage is TRBJ1-5; 8 nucleotides agree with TRBD1. Trimming removed 2 bases from V and 2 bases from J; junction bases left unmatched: 5. The V gene's germline CDR1 is SEHNR and CDR2 FQNEAQ (reference sequence). This CDR3 has 16 amino acids. As DNA, the CDR3 is TGTGCCAGCAGCTTACAGGGGGCGCCGGGCAATCAGCCCCAGCATTTT. Amino acids: CASSLQGAPGNQPQHF.

This chain uses TRBV2 with TRBJ2-3, with 8 bases identical to TRBD2. Germline V lookup: CDR1 SNHLY, CDR2 FYNNEI. Germline trimming cut 6 bases from V and 4 bases from J; bases unmatched to any gene: 12. There are 16 residues in the CDR3. In nucleotides, the CDR3 is TGTGCCAGCAGAAGAGTGGGACTAGTGGCTCCAGATACGCAGTATTTT. This sequence encodes CASRRVGLVAPDTQYF. Combining the CDR3 with reference TRBV2 and TRBJ2-3 gives the whole variable domain EPEVTQTPSHQVTQMGQEVILRCVPISNHLYFYWYRQILGQKVEFLVSFYNNEISEKSEIFDDQFSVERPDGSNFTLKIRSTKLEDSAMYFCASRRVGLVAPDTQYFGPGTRLTVL.